This entry is about one T cell receptor beta chain. Its cognate antigen is unknown. The data stem from a study of STAT3 mutations in large granular lymphocyte leukemia. Turning to the study itself: Among longitudinally sequenced T-LGLL patients, roughly half had canonical activating STAT3 mutations detected. Over half of T-LGLL patients had one or more immunosuppressive regimens.

The table came from immunoSEQ multiplex PCR; TCRdb's copy has only in-frame clones and leaves some out. The table lists about 42,000 clones, 80% to 90% of them singletons, with 0.43% in the top ten. Trimming left V 5 bases short and J 2 bases short, with 22 bases between. The CDR3 contains 18 residues. Germline CDR1 reads PRHDT; CDR2 reads FYEKMQ (reference sequence). Study results and caveats: In about 30% of the 18 patients, new TCR clonotypes emerged after therapy. Differing intervals and regimens complicate linking therapy response to clone burden. Every T-cell large granular lymphocyte leukemia patient had at least one immunodominant TCR beta clonotype.

The chain uses TRBV13 and TRBJ2-1, with unresolved D. The TCR was taken from a human donor with T large granular lymphocyte leukemia. Some clones in this sample may be carry-over from other donors' samples. Sample: PBMCs. In DNA, the CDR3 is TGTGCCAGCAGCAGTGGGCTGACGAACACTCCAACCTACAATGAGCAGTTCTTC. The encoded protein is CASSSGLTNTPTYNEQFF.